The 10 T cell receptor beta chains below all came from one sample that was sequenced in a study of blood T cell repertoires in COVID-19. Here immunoSEQ multiplex PCR was the method, and the copy in TCRdb shows in-frame clones only, minus some. Among more than 150,000 clones, around 84% were seen once, and the ten largest hold 0.58%. The sequenced sample consisted of peripheral blood. The source of these receptors is a man aged 55 to 70 with COVID-19, enrolled during active disease.

This chain links TRBV19 with TRBJ1-6; TRBD1 matches 9 bases. Germline V gene sequence: CDR1 LNHDA, CDR2 SQIVND (reference sequence). The CDR3 is 16 amino acids. The junction had 5 bases not matched to a gene; V was cut back by 5 bases and J by 3 bases. The CDR3 here is CASSPGQGFYNSPLHF. The CDR3 nucleotides are TGTGCCAGTAGTCCGGGACAGGGATTCTATAATTCACCCCTCCACTTT.

The CDR3, as DNA: TGTGCCAGCAGCTCCTGGGGGGTTCAGTACTTC. It encodes CASSSWGVQYF. The chain recombines TRBV12-3 or TRBV12-4 with TRBJ2-4; D is possibly TRBD2 (6 bases). Trimming took off 6 bases at V and 11 bases at J, with 11 bases between the two ends. This CDR3 is built from 11 residues.

The V gene is TRBV7-9, the J gene TRBJ1-2; D gene unclear. Looked up from germline, CDR1 is SEHNR and CDR2 is FQNEAQ (reference sequence). The CDR3 spans 15 residues. V was trimmed by 5 bases and J by 5 bases, leaving 18 bases between them. CDR3 bases: TGTGCCAGCAGCCCCCCTACCCTAATCCAATATGGCTACACCTTC. Translation: CASSPPTLIQYGYTF.

The chain has TRBV11-3 and TRBJ1-1; 8 bases agree with TRBD1. This CDR3 is 14 amino acids long. Germline-derived CDR1 and CDR2 are SGHNT and YENEEA. V dropped 4 bases and J dropped 5; count of bases not matched to a gene: 6. The CDR3 region is CASSSTGGRTEAFF. The CDR3 DNA follows: TGTGCCAGCAGCTCCACAGGGGGTCGGACTGAAGCTTTCTTT.

V and J are TRBV5-1 and TRBJ1-1, with a tentative D call TRBD1 (5 bases). V lost 5 bases to trimming and J lost 0 bases, with 8 bases between them. The CDR3 has 13 amino acids. Germline assignment: CDR1 SGHRS and CDR2 YFSETQ. CDR3 sequence (DNA): TGCGCCAGCAGATCGACAGTGAACACTGAAGCTTTCTTT. This gives the protein CASRSTVNTEAFF.

The J gene is TRBJ2-5, the V gene TRBV9, with 12 bases that match TRBD2. The germline gives CDR1 SGDLS, CDR2 YYNGEE. With 3 bases clipped from V and 5 bases from J, the junction kept 11 bases outside the gene matches. This CDR3 has 17 amino acids. CDR3 in DNA: TGTGCCAGCAGCGAGCACGCTAGCGGGGGGGCCAGGGAGACCCAGTACTTC. Translation gives CASSEHASGGARETQYF.

The gene calls are TRBV7-2 and TRBJ1-2; 10 bases match TRBD1. The CDR3 length is 15 residues. CDR1 SGHTA and CDR2 FQGNSA come from the germline V gene. J lost 4 bases, V lost 4 bases, and 6 bases had no gene match. The CDR3 here is CASSSSDRGGYGYTF. CDR3 DNA: TGTGCCAGCAGCTCCTCGGACAGGGGGGGCTATGGCTACACCTTC.

The gene calls are TRBV5-4 and TRBJ2-5, with a tentative D call TRBD2 (7 bases). Germline V lookup: CDR1 SGHNT, CDR2 YYREEE (reference sequence). V gave up 4 bases and J gave up 5 bases, with 15 bases separating them. CDR3 length: 14 residues. The CDR3 bases are TGTGCCAGCAGCGGGTCGGGGGGCATGGAGACCCAGTACTTC. Its translation is CASSGSGGMETQYF.

The genes are TRBV7-2 and TRBJ1-2; 7 bases map to TRBD1. The germline V gene has CDR1 SGHTA and CDR2 FQGNSA. This CDR3 has 17 amino acids. J lost 10 bases, V lost 2 bases, and 19 bases had no gene match. CDR3 sequence reads: CASSLRSGTANGGVYTF. Here the CDR3 DNA reads TGTGCCAGCAGCTTACGATCCGGGACAGCCAATGGAGGGGTCTACACCTTC.

V and J are TRBV7-9 and TRBJ2-3, with 8 bases aligning to TRBD1. The CDR3 runs to 18 residues. Per the germline V gene, CDR1 is SEHNR and CDR2 is FQNEAQ (reference sequence). V shed 4 bases, J shed 1 base, and the junction held 13 bases outside the gene matches. The CDR3 here is CASSSRIDRGRGTDTQYF. The DNA of the CDR3 is TGTGCCAGCAGCTCAAGGATCGACAGGGGTCGGGGCACAGATACGCAGTATTTT.